This T cell receptor (beta chain) was profiled in a study of blood T cell repertoires in COVID-19. In the study overall: Acute-phase and convalescent COVID-19 samples originated in the United States, Italy and Spain. From T cells, B-cell-depleted T cells, or PBMCs came the material, which was cDNA or gDNA.

After removal of 6 bases from V and 5 bases from J, the junction contained 7 bases not matched to a gene. The germline V gene encodes CDR1 SGHTA and CDR2 FQGTGA. The CDR3 sequence is 15 residues long. The data were produced by immunoSEQ multiplex PCR, yet TCRdb's version contains in-frame clones alone and is incomplete. The sample contains some 88,000 clones, around 86% of which appear only once. This clonotype was sampled from a man aged 60-69 years with acute or convalescent COVID-19. The chain joins TRBV7-3 to TRBJ2-2; 9 nucleotides line up with TRBD2. Sequenced material: peripheral blood. In nucleotides, the CDR3 is TGTGCCAGCAGGTCAGGACTAGCGCTTACCGGGGAGCTGTTTTTT. Translated, it gives CASRSGLALTGELFF.